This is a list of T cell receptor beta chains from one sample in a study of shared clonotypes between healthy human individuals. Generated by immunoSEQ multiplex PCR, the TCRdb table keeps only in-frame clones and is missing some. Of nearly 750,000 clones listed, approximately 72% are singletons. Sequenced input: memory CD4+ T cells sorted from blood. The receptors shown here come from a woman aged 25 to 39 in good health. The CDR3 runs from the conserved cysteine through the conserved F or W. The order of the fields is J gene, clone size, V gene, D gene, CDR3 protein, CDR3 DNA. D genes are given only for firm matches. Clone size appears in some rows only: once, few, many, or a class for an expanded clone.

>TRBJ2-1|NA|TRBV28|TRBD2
CASSSHGLAGVEEQFF
TGTGCCAGCAGTTCGCACGGACTAGCGGGAGTCGAAGAGCAGTTCTTC
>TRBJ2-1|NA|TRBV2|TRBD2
CASSKTISGAYNEQFF
TGTGCCAGCAGTAAGACTATTAGCGGGGCCTACAATGAGCAGTTCTTC
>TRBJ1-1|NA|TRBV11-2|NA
CASSLVPGDTEAFF
TGTGCCAGCAGCTTAGTGCCGGGAGACACTGAAGCTTTCTTT
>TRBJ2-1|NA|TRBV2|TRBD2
CASSAHGTSEFF
TGTGCCAGCAGCGCACATGGGACTAGCGAATTCTTC
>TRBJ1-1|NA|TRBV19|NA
CASSKTVNTEAFF
TGTGCCAGTAGTAAGACAGTGAACACTGAAGCTTTCTTT
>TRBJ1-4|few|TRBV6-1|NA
CASSEVRVGKLFF
TGTGCCAGCAGTGAAGTAAGGGTCGGAAAACTGTTTTTT
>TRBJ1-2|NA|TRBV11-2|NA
CASSFRQSLNYGYTF
TGTGCCAGCAGCTTCAGACAGTCTTTAAACTATGGCTACACCTTC
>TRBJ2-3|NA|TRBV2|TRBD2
CASSELAGPDTQYF
TGTGCCAGCAGTGAGCTAGCGGGGCCAGATACGCAGTATTTT
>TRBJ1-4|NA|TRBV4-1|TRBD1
CASSQPGQGPEKLFF
TGCGCCAGCAGTCAGCCGGGACAGGGACCTGAAAAACTGTTTTTT
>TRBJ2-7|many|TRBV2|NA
CATGAGTAPYEQYF
TGTGCGACTGGAGCGGGGACAGCCCCCTACGAGCAGTACTTC
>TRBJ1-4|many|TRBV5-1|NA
CASSLEAGDEKLFF
TGCGCCAGCAGCTTGGAGGCAGGAGATGAAAAACTGTTTTTT
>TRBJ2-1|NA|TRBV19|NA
CASSIRPESNEQFF
TGTGCCAGTAGTATACGCCCCGAGAGCAATGAGCAGTTCTTC
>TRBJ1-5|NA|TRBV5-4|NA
CASSLDGTGNQPQHF
TGTGCCAGCAGCTTGGATGGGACGGGAAATCAGCCCCAGCATTTT
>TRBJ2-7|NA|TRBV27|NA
CASSFRRQVSYEQYF
TGTGCCAGCAGTTTCCGAAGACAGGTGTCCTACGAGCAGTACTTC
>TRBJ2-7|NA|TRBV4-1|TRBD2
CASSQDPGLAGRYEQYF
TGCGCCAGCAGCCAAGATCCCGGACTAGCGGGACGCTACGAGCAGTACTTC
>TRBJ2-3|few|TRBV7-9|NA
CASSLVGGGDTQYF
TGTGCCAGCAGCTTAGTGGGGGGTGGCGATACGCAGTATTTT